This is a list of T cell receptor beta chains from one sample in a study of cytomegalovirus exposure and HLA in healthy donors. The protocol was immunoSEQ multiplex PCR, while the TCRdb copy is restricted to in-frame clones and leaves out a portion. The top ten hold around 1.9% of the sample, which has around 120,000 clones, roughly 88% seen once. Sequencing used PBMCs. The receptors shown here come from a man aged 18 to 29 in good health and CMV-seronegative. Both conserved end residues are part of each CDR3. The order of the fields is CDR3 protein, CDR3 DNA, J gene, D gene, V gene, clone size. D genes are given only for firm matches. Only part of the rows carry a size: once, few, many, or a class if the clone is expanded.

CDR3: CASSILPGANVLTF
DNA: TGTGCCAGCAGTATACTTCCTGGGGCCAACGTCCTGACTTTC
J: TRBJ2-6
D: -
V: TRBV28
size: -

CDR3: CASSPQRTSGNEQFF
DNA: TGTGCCAGCTCACCGCAGAGGACTAGCGGCAATGAGCAGTTCTTC
J: TRBJ2-1
D: TRBD2
V: TRBV18
size: once

CDR3: CSVRTGRTEAFF
DNA: TGCAGCGTTCGGACAGGGAGAACTGAAGCTTTCTTT
J: TRBJ1-1
D: TRBD1
V: TRBV29-1
size: few

CDR3: CAISVDSEKLFF
DNA: TGTGCCATCAGTGTTGACTCTGAAAAACTGTTTTTT
J: TRBJ1-4
D: -
V: TRBV10-3
size: few

CDR3: CASQQSGSSGETQYF
DNA: TGTGCCAGCCAACAAAGCGGGAGTAGCGGAGAGACCCAGTACTTC
J: TRBJ2-5
D: TRBD2
V: TRBV19
size: -

CDR3: CASSLTDSPTYGEQFF
DNA: TGTGCCAGCAGTTTAACCGACAGTCCGACCTACGGTGAGCAGTTCTTC
J: TRBJ2-1
D: -
V: TRBV28
size: -

CDR3: CASSFGTAQPQHF
DNA: TGTGCCAGCAGCTTCGGGACAGCCCAGCCCCAGCATTTT
J: TRBJ1-5
D: TRBD1
V: TRBV7-9
size: -

CDR3: CASSQSRSGTVYGYTF
DNA: TGCGCCAGCAGCCAGAGCCGCTCCGGGACAGTCTATGGCTACACCTTC
J: TRBJ1-2
D: TRBD1
V: TRBV4-3
size: -

CDR3: CASGRTSGVSYNEQFF
DNA: TGTGCCAGCGGGAGGACTAGCGGGGTTTCCTACAATGAGCAGTTCTTC
J: TRBJ2-1
D: TRBD2
V: TRBV19
size: -

CDR3: CASSLRDTEETQYF
DNA: TGTGCCAGCAGCTTAAGGGACACCGAAGAGACCCAGTACTTC
J: TRBJ2-5
D: -
V: TRBV7-9
size: -

CDR3: CASSYSTQGGGNGYTF
DNA: TGTGCCAGCAGTTACTCAACACAGGGGGGAGGGAATGGCTACACCTTC
J: TRBJ1-2
D: TRBD1
V: TRBV6-5
size: -

CDR3: CASSLGRGFNSPLHF
DNA: TGTGCCAGCAGCTTAGGACGGGGTTTTAATTCACCCCTCCACTTT
J: TRBJ1-6
D: -
V: TRBV7-6
size: -